Here is one T cell receptor (beta chain) with its context. Its matching antigen is unknown. This sample's time point: cycle 4 day 1 (C4D1), after six to seven weeks of nivolumab. Following autologous stem cell transplantation, relapse occurred in every patient, and exposure to brentuximab vedotin varied. CDR1 is ENHRY, CDR2 SYGVKD, per germline. CDR3 size: 16 residues. Trimming shortened V by 0 bases and J by 0 bases, and 9 bases separated the two germline ends. These data originate in a study of PD-1 blockade in classical Hodgkin lymphoma. Findings and limits, study-wide: Lower baseline TCR diversity marked trial partial responders and progressors.

Using immunoSEQ multiplex PCR, the repertoire was profiled, and TCRdb retains in-frame clones only, with some absent. The sample yields over 80,000 clones, roughly 73% seen once. V and J are TRBV10-3 and TRBJ1-3; D is unclear. The specimen was peripheral blood mononuclear cells (PBMCs), collected before the fourth cycle of nivolumab. This receptor was obtained from a human donor with classical Hodgkin lymphoma. Here the CDR3 DNA reads TGTGCCATCAGTGAGTCGGGGATGGGCTCTGGAAACACCATATATTTT. Residues: CAISESGMGSGNTIYF.